This T cell receptor beta chain appears in the sequencing data of a study of Ad26.COV2.S vaccination and SARS-CoV-2 variants. Study overall: Intramuscularly, Ad26.COV2.S was given either once or twice, 56 days apart. Study-level points and caveats: Once vaccination had occurred, spike-specific CD8+ and CD4+ T cell responses reportedly showed substantial breadth.

This CDR3 is built from 13 residues. Between the trimmed V and J ends, which lost 3 bases and 2 bases, there was a span of 8 bases. Using immunoSEQ multiplex PCR, the repertoire was profiled, and TCRdb retains in-frame clones only, with some absent. In the table there are about 480,000 clones, approximately 88% of which are singletons. Points on this clone: The antigen is unknown.

The treatment denotes: around 19 received Ad26.COV2.S at low or high dose, single or two shots; a few received placebo; per-sample allocation not given. Sampling was performed 63 days after the first vaccine or placebo injection. Based in Boston, the donor was an adult of 18-55 years. The rearrangement links TRBV12-3 or TRBV12-4 to TRBJ2-7; no clear D gene. The receptor was isolated from a person aged 18-65 years who received the Ad26.COV2.S COVID-19 vaccine or a placebo. The input for sequencing was peripheral blood, taken in a trial of Ad26.COV2.S vaccine versus placebo. Written as DNA, the CDR3 is TGTGCCAGCAGTTTCGGCCAAACCTACGAGCAGTACTTC. This translates into CASSFGQTYEQYF.